A selection of T cell receptor beta chains follows, all from one sample in a study of beta chain features in type 1 diabetes. Only in-frame clones appear in the TCRdb table, and some are missing; sequencing was by immunoSEQ multiplex PCR. The sample carries roughly 700,000 clones, under 15% recorded once. The source material was naive CD4+ T cells from blood. The source of these receptors is a man younger than 35 with type 1 diabetes. The CDR3 runs from the conserved cysteine through the conserved F or W. The order of the fields is clone size, J gene, V gene, D gene, CDR3 protein, CDR3 DNA. The D gene is left open where the match is weak. A row's size may be missing; if present it is once, few, many or a size class.

abundance: few
j_gene: TRBJ1-5
v_gene: TRBV21-1
d_gene: -
CDR3aa: CAAAQSTGAYNQPQHF
CDR3nt: TGTGCCGCAGCCCAAAGTACCGGCGCCTACAATCAGCCCCAGCATTTT

abundance: few
j_gene: TRBJ2-5
v_gene: TRBV14
d_gene: -
CDR3aa: CASSQQIGGETQYF
CDR3nt: TGTGCCAGCAGCCAACAAATCGGCGGGGAGACCCAGTACTTC

abundance: few
j_gene: TRBJ1-5
v_gene: TRBV29-1
d_gene: -
CDR3aa: CSAILGGTPYSNQPQHF
CDR3nt: TGCAGCGCTATCCTTGGGGGAACCCCCTATAGCAATCAGCCCCAGCATTTT

abundance: few
j_gene: TRBJ2-5
v_gene: TRBV7-9
d_gene: -
CDR3aa: CASSSSTQETQYF
CDR3nt: TGTGCCAGCAGCAGTAGTACACAAGAGACCCAGTACTTC

abundance: -
j_gene: TRBJ2-5
v_gene: TRBV2
d_gene: -
CDR3aa: CASSEGTIQETQYF
CDR3nt: TGTGCCAGCAGTGAAGGGACGATCCAAGAGACCCAGTACTTC

abundance: few
j_gene: TRBJ1-2
v_gene: TRBV4-1
d_gene: -
CDR3aa: CASSRLVGQFNYGYTF
CDR3nt: TGCGCCAGCAGCCGCCTAGTAGGGCAGTTTAACTATGGCTACACCTTC

abundance: few
j_gene: TRBJ1-2
v_gene: TRBV7-2
d_gene: -
CDR3aa: CASSLGAVEGYTF
CDR3nt: TGTGCCAGCAGCTTAGGTGCAGTAGAGGGCTACACCTTC

abundance: few
j_gene: TRBJ2-7
v_gene: TRBV7-8
d_gene: -
CDR3aa: CASSRDFYEQYF
CDR3nt: TGTGCCAGCAGTAGAGACTTCTACGAGCAGTACTTC

abundance: few
j_gene: TRBJ2-3
v_gene: TRBV7-8
d_gene: -
CDR3aa: CASKLQDTQYF
CDR3nt: TGTGCCAGCAAGTTACAGGATACGCAGTATTTT

abundance: -
j_gene: TRBJ2-7
v_gene: TRBV21-1
d_gene: -
CDR3aa: CANDRGGSSYEQYF
CDR3nt: TGTGCCAACGACAGGGGAGGGAGCTCCTACGAGCAGTACTTC

abundance: few
j_gene: TRBJ2-1
v_gene: TRBV29-1
d_gene: -
CDR3aa: CSVYGTLWGGSYNEQFF
CDR3nt: TGCAGCGTTTACGGGACATTGTGGGGGGGCTCCTACAATGAGCAGTTCTTC

abundance: few
j_gene: TRBJ2-1
v_gene: TRBV27
d_gene: -
CDR3aa: CASSPLRGYNEQFF
CDR3nt: TGTGCCAGCAGCCCTCTTAGAGGGTACAATGAGCAGTTCTTC

abundance: -
j_gene: TRBJ1-6
v_gene: TRBV7-2
d_gene: TRBD1
CDR3aa: CASSAGQGVYSPLHF
CDR3nt: TGTGCCAGCAGCGCCGGGCAGGGGGTATACTCACCCCTCCACTTT

abundance: few
j_gene: TRBJ1-1
v_gene: TRBV29-1
d_gene: -
CDR3aa: CSVTQGPGDVIAEAFF
CDR3nt: TGCAGCGTCACTCAGGGGCCAGGGGATGTTATCGCTGAAGCTTTCTTT

abundance: -
j_gene: TRBJ2-1
v_gene: TRBV27
d_gene: TRBD1
CDR3aa: CASSSPGTGGVRYNEQFF
CDR3nt: TGTGCCAGCAGTTCTCCCGGGACAGGGGGCGTACGATACAATGAGCAGTTCTTC

abundance: -
j_gene: TRBJ1-5
v_gene: TRBV2
d_gene: TRBD1
CDR3aa: CASRARTGESVPQHF
CDR3nt: TGTGCCAGCAGAGCCAGGACAGGGGAGTCGGTGCCCCAGCATTTT

abundance: -
j_gene: TRBJ1-5
v_gene: TRBV10-3
d_gene: TRBD1
CDR3aa: CAIRPGQGNQPQHF
CDR3nt: TGTGCCATCAGGCCGGGACAGGGCAATCAGCCCCAGCATTTT

abundance: few
j_gene: TRBJ2-3
v_gene: TRBV5-1
d_gene: -
CDR3aa: CASRIGGTSTDTQYF
CDR3nt: TGCGCCAGCAGGATCGGCGGAACTAGCACAGATACGCAGTATTTT

abundance: few
j_gene: TRBJ2-1
v_gene: TRBV18
d_gene: TRBD2
CDR3aa: CASSPTSGYTYNEQFF
CDR3nt: TGTGCCAGCTCACCGACTAGCGGGTACACCTACAATGAGCAGTTCTTC

abundance: few
j_gene: TRBJ1-4
v_gene: TRBV27
d_gene: -
CDR3aa: CASSLGRLNEKLFF
CDR3nt: TGTGCCAGCAGTTTAGGACGGCTTAATGAAAAACTGTTTTTT

abundance: -
j_gene: TRBJ2-1
v_gene: TRBV30
d_gene: TRBD2
CDR3aa: CAWSERGPRNEQFF
CDR3nt: TGTGCCTGGAGTGAGCGGGGGCCCCGCAATGAGCAGTTCTTC